These 24 T cell receptor beta chains were sequenced from one sample in a study of T cell responses to AZD1222 COVID-19 vaccine. Profiled with immunoSEQ multiplex PCR; TCRdb holds only in-frame clones, not every one. Of about 83,000 clones listed, around 87% were seen once; the top ten hold more than 4.5%. The sample here was peripheral blood, taken on day 0 of MenACWY control vaccination. The receptors come from an adult in good health.

The genes are TRBV10-1 and TRBJ1-1; 8 bases are a match to TRBD1. CDR1 is WNHNN, CDR2 SYGVQD, per germline (reference sequence). The J segment lost 4 bases and the V segment lost 5 bases, leaving 6 bases of the junction unmatched. The CDR3 extends over 14 amino acids. CDR3 DNA sequence: TGCGCCAGCAGTCGAAACAGGGGGATCACTGAAGCTTTCTTT. Translation gives CASSRNRGITEAFF.

CDR3 sequence: CAWSVGTPLHF. The CDR3 nucleotides read TGTGCCTGGAGTGTAGGGACACCCCTCCACTTT. The gene calls are TRBV30 and TRBJ1-6, with no clear D. Germline lookup yields CDR1 GTSNPN and CDR2 SVGIG (reference sequence). V shed 0 bases and J shed 11 bases, with 5 bases lying between them. The CDR3 is 11 residues long.

This clone occurred once. This chain uses TRBV7-3 with TRBJ2-2; perhaps TRBD1 as D (6 bases). This CDR3 has 15 amino acids. Germline CDR1 is SGHTA and CDR2 is FQGTGA. Trimming shortened V by 7 bases and J by 1 base, and 13 bases separated the two germline ends. The CDR3 sequence is CASTQGAKNTGELFF. CDR3 sequence (DNA): TGTGCCAGCACACAGGGCGCCAAGAACACCGGGGAGCTGTTTTTT.

The rearrangement uses TRBV9 and TRBJ1-2; D is uncertain. The V end was cut by 3 bases, the J end by 8 bases, with 11 bases between. There are 12 residues in the CDR3. CDR1 is SGDLS and CDR2 is YYNGEE in the germline V gene. Here the CDR3 reads CASSASGEGYTF. In nucleotides, the CDR3 is TGTGCCAGCAGCGCGAGCGGAGAGGGCTACACCTTC.

CDR3 sequence: CASSLVADNYGYTF. CDR3 coding DNA: TGCGCCAGCAGCTTGGTGGCAGACAACTATGGCTACACCTTC. The chain recombines TRBV5-1 with TRBJ1-2, with D unclear. CDR3 length equals 14 residues. V lost 0 bases, J lost 2 bases, and 8 bases lay in between. Germline CDR1 SGHRS, CDR2 YFSETQ.

The V and J genes are TRBV5-6 and TRBJ1-4; a weak D match, TRBD1 (5 bases). Germline V gene lookup returns CDR1 SGHDT and CDR2 YYEEEE. V was cut by 3 bases and J by 7 bases, with 16 bases left in between. The CDR3 is made up of 15 amino acids. The CDR3 loop is CASSWGRLAGEKLFF. The CDR3 DNA is TGTGCCAGCAGCTGGGGCCGACTGGCTGGTGAAAAACTGTTTTTT.

CDR3 DNA: TGTGCCACCAGTGATCGACTAGCGGGAGGATACAATGAGCAGTTCTTC. Translating it yields CATSDRLAGGYNEQFF. The chain uses TRBV24-1 and TRBJ2-1, with 13 positions matching TRBD2. V dropped 3 bases and J dropped 4; count of bases not matched to a gene: 2. Germline V gene data show CDR1 as KGHDR and CDR2 as SFDVKD. The CDR3 is 16 residues long.

This chain links TRBV11-2 with TRBJ2-4; 11 bases are a match to TRBD1. The CDR3 is 14 amino acids. The V and J ends lost 5 bases and 5 bases, in that order; junction bases with no gene match: 2. Germline CDR1 and CDR2: SGHAT and FQNNGV. The CDR3, as DNA: TGTGCCAGCAGCCCGGGACAGGGGGAAAACATTCAGTACTTC. The encoded protein is CASSPGQGENIQYF.

The V call is TRBV6-2 or TRBV6-3, the J call TRBJ2-1, with 13 nucleotides matching TRBD2. CDR3 length equals 20 residues. CDR1 and CDR2 (germline): MNHEY, SVGEGT. The V segment lost 2 bases and the J segment 5 bases; nucleotides outside the gene matches: 15. The CDR3 here is CASSYPGTSGKKLKHNEQFF. As DNA, the CDR3 is TGTGCCAGCAGTTACCCGGGGACTAGCGGGAAAAAACTGAAACACAATGAGCAGTTCTTC.

The rearrangement uses TRBV10-3 and TRBJ2-1; D unclear. CDR3 length equals 17 residues. Trimming stripped 1 base from V and 1 base from J, with 14 bases between. Germline CDR1 ENHRY, CDR2 SYGVKD. The CDR3 DNA reads TGTGCCATCAGTGAGTTTCGAGGTCCTGGGTCCTACAATGAGCAGTTCTTC. This gives the protein CAISEFRGPGSYNEQFF.

The V and J genes are TRBV7-9 and TRBJ2-1; D remains unclear. The CDR3 runs 15 residues. Germline V lookup: CDR1 SEHNR, CDR2 FQNEAQ (reference sequence). V lost 0 bases, J lost 0 bases, and 6 bases lay in between. The CDR3 region is CASSLASSSYNEQFF. The CDR3 DNA follows: TGTGCCAGCAGCTTAGCCTCCAGCTCCTACAATGAGCAGTTCTTC.

In this sample, this clone turned up once. CDR3 bases: TGTGCCAGTAGTATTAGGACAGGGAACACTGAAGCTTTCTTT. Protein product: CASSIRTGNTEAFF. This rearrangement joins TRBV19 to TRBJ1-1; the match to TRBD1 covers 7 bases. J lost 1 base, V lost 3 bases, and 2 bases had no gene match. The CDR3 covers 14 residues. Germline CDR1 reads LNHDA; CDR2 reads SQIVND (reference sequence).

In regard to this clone: Other DNA sequences in the sample encode the same CDR3. This chain joins TRBV28 and TRBJ1-2; unclear D gene. Trimming stripped 3 bases from V and 2 bases from J, with 7 bases between. There are 13 residues in the CDR3. Germline loops: CDR1 MDHEN, CDR2 SYDVKM. CDR3 sequence reads: CASSLGQNYGYTF. In nucleotides, the CDR3 is TGTGCCAGCAGTTTGGGCCAGAACTATGGCTACACCTTC.

The rearrangement joins TRBV4-2 to TRBJ2-7, with TRBD2 matching over 7 bases. V was clipped by 2 bases and J by 1 base; unmatched bases: 5. Germline CDR1 is LGHNA and CDR2 is YNFKEQ. The CDR3 length is 15 residues. CDR3 sequence (DNA): TGTGCCAGCAGCCAAAATGGGGGGGGTTCCTACGAGCAGTACTTC. Protein sequence: CASSQNGGGSYEQYF.

The chain uses TRBV7-7 and TRBJ2-2; D perhaps matches TRBD1 (6 bases). V shed 1 base and J shed 0 bases, with 9 bases lying between them. Germline V gene data show CDR1 as SSHAT and CDR2 as FNYEAQ (reference sequence). CDR3 length equals 16 residues. The CDR3 DNA reads as TGTGCCAGCAGCTTAGGGGGGACAACGAACACCGGGGAGCTGTTTTTT. This codes for CASSLGGTTNTGELFF.

The chain uses TRBV4-1 and TRBJ1-4, with a possible D match to TRBD1 (5 bases). The CDR3 is 14 amino acids. The V and J ends lost 4 bases and 5 bases respectively, with 11 bases between them. In germline, CDR1 is MGHRA, CDR2 YSYEKL. CDR3 residues: CASSPRTINEKLFF. The CDR3 coding sequence is TGCGCCAGCAGCCCACGGACAATAAATGAAAAACTGTTTTTT.

The chain has TRBV10-2 and TRBJ1-2; D remains ambiguous. CDR1 WSHSY and CDR2 SAAADI come from the germline V gene. The CDR3 is 15 amino acids. The V gene lost 9 bases and the J gene lost 0 bases, with 17 bases spanning the gap. Here the CDR3 reads CASREGRRANYGYTF. The DNA for the CDR3 is TGCGCCAGTAGGGAGGGCAGGAGAGCTAACTATGGCTACACCTTC.

Only one count was recorded for this clone. V is TRBV30 and J is TRBJ1-5, with D possibly TRBD1 on 5 matching bases. Germline lookup yields CDR1 GTSNPN and CDR2 SVGIG (reference sequence). Deletions cut 2 bases from V and 5 bases from J, with 10 bases between. This CDR3 comprises 13 residues. CDR3 in DNA: TGTGCCTGGAGTCTCGAGGGGTATCAGCCCCAGCATTTT. Protein sequence: CAWSLEGYQPQHF. The whole variable domain, filled in from reference TRBV30 and TRBJ1-5, reads SQTIHQWPATLVQPVGSPLSLECTVEGTSNPNLYWYRQAAGRGLQLLFYSVGIGQISSEVPQNLSASRPQDRQFILSSKKLLLSDSGFYLCAWSLEGYQPQHFGDGTRLSIL.

The genes are TRBV3-1 (or the pseudogene TRBV3-2) and TRBJ1-1; D call uncertain. The CDR3 spans 15 residues. V was shortened by 5 bases and J by 5 bases, with 18 bases between the two germline ends. The germline CDR1 and CDR2 sequences are LGHDT and YNNKEL (reference sequence). The CDR3 here is CASSFRSNSGTEAFF. The CDR3 region has the DNA TGTGCCAGCAGCTTTAGATCAAATAGTGGGACTGAAGCTTTCTTT.

CDR3 sequence: CASSESGNIQYF. In nucleotides, the CDR3 is TGCGCCAGCAGTGAAAGTGGGAACATTCAGTACTTC. This chain uses TRBV10-2 with TRBJ2-4; D gene unclear. The germline V and J ends were trimmed by 3 bases and 7 bases, with 7 bases remaining between them. Germline V CDR1 and CDR2: WSHSY, SAAADI. CDR3 length: 12 amino acids.

The chain uses TRBV7-2 and TRBJ1-1; TRBD1 agrees at 8 bases. V trimming: 5 bases; J trimming: 5 bases; junction bases outside the gene matches: 7. The CDR3 has 14 residues. Germline values: CDR1 SGHTA, CDR2 FQGNSA. CDR3 in DNA: TGTGCCAGCAGCCCCAGCCAGGGGGCGACTGAAGCTTTCTTT. It translates to CASSPSQGATEAFF.

The gene calls are TRBV2 and TRBJ2-3; weak D call: TRBD1 (6 bases). Germline lookup yields CDR1 SNHLY and CDR2 FYNNEI. CDR3 length: 14 amino acids. V lost 11 bases, J lost 6 bases, and 21 bases lay in between. The CDR3 sequence: CAVPQGRSGDTQYF. The CDR3 DNA reads as TGTGCCGTACCACAGGGCCGTTCAGGGGATACGCAGTATTTT.

This chain joins TRBV11-3 and TRBJ2-2; no firm D call. Trimming removed 5 bases at V and 7 bases at J, with 8 bases between. The CDR3 has 12 amino acids. Germline values: CDR1 SGHNT, CDR2 YENEEA. The CDR3 protein is CASSPLDGELFF. CDR3 nucleotides: TGTGCCAGCAGCCCTCTAGACGGGGAGCTGTTTTTT.

This chain connects TRBV7-6 to TRBJ2-1; TRBD2 aligns across 8 bases. CDR1 and CDR2 (germline): SGHVS, FNYEAQ. J lost 2 bases, V lost 1 base, and 1 base had no gene match. The CDR3 spans 15 residues. CDR3 in amino acids: CASSLGTSTYNEQFF. CDR3 in DNA: TGTGCCAGCAGCTTAGGGACTAGCACCTACAATGAGCAGTTCTTC.